The 23 T cell receptor beta chains below were found in one sample sequenced in a study of blood T cell repertoires in COVID-19. Using immunoSEQ multiplex PCR, the repertoire was profiled, and TCRdb retains in-frame clones only, with some absent. Found here are roughly 240,000 clones, around four fifths of them singletons; the top ten hold around 3.3%. What was sequenced was PBMCs or T cells enriched from blood (not recorded which). The receptors come from a woman between 35 and 50 years old who had been exposed to COVID-19.

The rearrangement uses TRBV7-2 and TRBJ2-5; possibly TRBD1 for D (5 bases). The CDR3 has 14 residues. The germline gives CDR1 SGHTA, CDR2 FQGNSA. V lost 2 bases to trimming and J lost 2 bases, with 9 bases between them. CDR3 sequence (DNA): TGTGCCAGCAGCTTACAGGGTAATCAAGAGACCCAGTACTTC. It codes for CASSLQGNQETQYF.

This sequence joins TRBV10-3 and TRBJ1-2, with TRBD1 matching over 7 bases. The CDR3 sequence is 15 residues long. Per the germline V gene, CDR1 is ENHRY and CDR2 is SYGVKD. J lost 1 base, V lost 2 bases, and 4 bases had no gene match. Written as DNA, the CDR3 is TGTGCCATCAGTGAGCCCGGACAGGATAACTATGGCTACACCTTC. It encodes CAISEPGQDNYGYTF.

The rearrangement joins TRBV4-1 to TRBJ1-4; 8 bases align to TRBD1. Germline assignment: CDR1 MGHRA and CDR2 YSYEKL. J lost 3 bases, V lost 4 bases, and 4 bases had no gene match. CDR3 length equals 15 residues. CDR3 loop: CASSRVTGANEKLFF. Written as DNA, the CDR3 is TGCGCCAGCAGCCGAGTGACAGGGGCTAATGAAAAACTGTTTTTT.

The rearrangement joins TRBV28 to TRBJ2-1; 7 bases fit TRBD1. The junction had 10 bases not matched to a gene; V was cut back by 2 bases and J by 9 bases. The CDR3 contains 15 residues. CDR1 is MDHEN, CDR2 SYDVKM, per germline. The chain's CDR3 is CASSLPDRAGSEQFF. CDR3 nucleotide sequence: TGTGCCAGCAGTTTACCAGACAGGGCGGGCAGTGAGCAGTTCTTC.

The chain employs TRBV5-1 and TRBJ2-6; D perhaps matches TRBD2 (6 bases). Trimming removed 7 bases at V and 0 bases at J, with 8 bases between. Germline V lookup: CDR1 SGHRS, CDR2 YFSETQ. The CDR3 totals 14 residues. CDR3 sequence: CASGGLSGANVLTF. In DNA form, the CDR3 reads TGCGCCAGCGGGGGACTCTCTGGGGCCAACGTCCTGACTTTC.

V is TRBV29-1 and J is TRBJ1-2; D is possibly TRBD1 (5 bases). V lost 0 bases, J lost 5 bases, and 13 bases lay in between. The CDR3 extends over 14 amino acids. Germline CDR1 reads SQVTM; CDR2 reads ANQGSEA. The CDR3 nucleotides read TGCAGCGTTGAAGAGGCAGGGCGCCGTTATGGCTACACCTTC. This sequence encodes CSVEEAGRRYGYTF. Using reference TRBV29-1 and TRBJ1-2 for the parts outside the CDR3, the full variable domain is SAVISQKPSRDICQRGTSLTIQCQVDSQVTMMFWYRQQPGQSLTLIATANQGSEATYESGFVIDKFPISRPNLTFSTLTVSNMSPEDSSIYLCSVEEAGRRYGYTFGSGTRLTVV.

This clone was detected many times. V usage is TRBV7-2 and J usage is TRBJ1-1; maybe TRBD1 (5 bases). Germline values: CDR1 SGHTA, CDR2 FQGNSA. The CDR3 is 14 amino acids. Trimming stripped 1 base from V and 6 bases from J, with 12 bases between. The CDR3 DNA follows: TGTGCCAGCAGCTTAGATGCGGGGGGAGCTGAAGCTTTCTTT. This codes for CASSLDAGGAEAFF.

The V gene is TRBV10-3, the J gene TRBJ2-5, with 10 positions matching TRBD1. CDR1 ENHRY and CDR2 SYGVKD come from the germline V gene. Germline trimming cut 10 bases from V and 5 bases from J; bases unmatched to any gene: 7. The CDR3 has 13 amino acids. The CDR3 loop reads CATADRGQETQYF. CDR3 DNA sequence: TGTGCCACCGCCGACAGGGGGCAGGAGACCCAGTACTTC.

The rearrangement links TRBV7-9 to TRBJ2-7; 7 bases map to TRBD1. Germline CDR1 and CDR2: SEHNR and FQNEAQ (reference sequence). The CDR3 extends over 13 amino acids. V lost 3 bases to trimming and J lost 7 bases; unmatched junction nucleotides: 6. The CDR3 spells CASSFSGRGEQYF. For the CDR3, the DNA is TGTGCCAGCAGCTTTAGTGGCAGGGGGGAGCAGTACTTC.

The chain joins TRBV2 to TRBJ2-2, with 9 bases lining up with TRBD1. Germline CDR1 SNHLY, CDR2 FYNNEI. V gave up 0 bases and J gave up 5 bases; unmatched junction bases: 7. The CDR3 consists of 17 residues. CDR3 region: CASSEAPGTGMTGELFF. CDR3 nucleotide sequence: TGTGCCAGCAGTGAAGCGCCCGGGACAGGGATGACCGGGGAGCTGTTTTTT. The variable domain in full, with the rest retrieved from reference TRBV2 and TRBJ2-2, is EPEVTQTPSHQVTQMGQEVILRCVPISNHLYFYWYRQILGQKVEFLVSFYNNEISEKSEIFDDQFSVERPDGSNFTLKIRSTKLEDSAMYFCASSEAPGTGMTGELFFGEGSRLTVL.

This chain joins TRBV19 and TRBJ2-2; 15 nucleotides agree with TRBD2. With V trimmed by 7 bases and J by 4 bases, 13 bases remained unmatched. Per germline, CDR1 LNHDA and CDR2 SQIVND (reference sequence). The CDR3 is 19 residues long. CDR3 DNA: TGTGCCAGTACCCTGACCGGGACTAGCGGGGGGTTACTCACCGGGGAGCTGTTTTTT. Protein: CASTLTGTSGGLLTGELFF.

The chain combines TRBV14 with TRBJ1-4, with D tentatively TRBD1 (5 bases). This CDR3 contains 15 residues. V was pared by 3 bases and J by 4 bases, with 12 bases between. Germline loops: CDR1 SGHDN, CDR2 FVKESK. This CDR3 is CASSQRQIFNEKLFF. For the CDR3, the DNA is TGTGCCAGCAGCCAGAGACAGATATTTAATGAAAAACTGTTTTTT.

The V call is TRBV4-1, the J call TRBJ2-1, with TRBD2 matching over 11 bases. Germline-derived CDR1 and CDR2 are MGHRA and YSYEKL. The J segment lost 4 bases and the V segment lost 1 base, leaving 9 bases of the junction unmatched. The CDR3 length is 18 residues. As DNA, the CDR3 is TGCGCCAGCAGCCAAGGCCCTTCTAGCGGGGGGCTATACAATGAGCAGTTCTTC. Translation gives CASSQGPSSGGLYNEQFF.

This clone was recorded a few times. This chain uses TRBV29-1 with TRBJ2-6, with a tentative D call TRBD1 (5 bases). Germline CDR1 reads SQVTM; CDR2 reads ANQGSEA. The CDR3 runs 14 residues. V lost 3 bases and J 2 bases, leaving 8 bases between the germline ends. CDR3 in DNA: TGCAGCGTTGAGGAAGGGGCTGGGGCCAACGTCCTGACTTTC. It is translated as CSVEEGAGANVLTF.

The chain is built from TRBV2 and TRBJ2-1; a weak D match, TRBD1 (5 bases). Germline CDR1 is SNHLY and CDR2 is FYNNEI. The CDR3 contains 14 residues. Trimming stripped 11 bases from V and 9 bases from J, with 23 bases between. The CDR3 region has the DNA TGTGCCTTCTCCACGGGCCAGAAAAGGGGTGAGCAGTTCTTC. Translated: CAFSTGQKRGEQFF.

This clone was recorded only once. V is TRBV4-1 and J is TRBJ2-7; weak D call: TRBD1 (5 bases). CDR3 length equals 17 residues. The V end was cut by 5 bases, the J end by 1 base, with 21 bases between. In germline, CDR1 is MGHRA, CDR2 YSYEKL. The CDR3 is CASSFSGTGDGSYEQYF. For the CDR3, the DNA is TGCGCCAGCAGCTTCTCAGGAACAGGTGACGGATCCTACGAGCAGTACTTC.

The chain is built from TRBV7-2 and TRBJ2-5; D possibly corresponds to TRBD1 (6 bases). CDR1 and CDR2 from the germline V gene are SGHTA and FQGNSA. This CDR3 comprises 15 residues. Trimming stripped 5 bases from V and 3 bases from J, with 16 bases between. CDR3 in amino acids: CASSPGQYTEETQYF. CDR3 bases: TGTGCCAGCAGCCCGGGACAATACACGGAAGAGACCCAGTACTTC.

The rearrangement links TRBV19 to TRBJ2-1; 12 bases line up with TRBD2. Germline V gene data show CDR1 as LNHDA and CDR2 as SQIVND (reference sequence). The CDR3 is made up of 20 amino acids. Germline trimming cut 6 bases from V and 3 bases from J; bases unmatched to any gene: 18. Written as DNA, the CDR3 is TGTGCCAGTAGCCAACTCCGACTAGCGGGGGATGAAAGAGACTACAATGAGCAGTTCTTC. This codes for CASSQLRLAGDERDYNEQFF. The entire variable domain, with the rest obtained from reference TRBV19 and TRBJ2-1, is as follows: DGGITQSPKYLFRKEGQNVTLSCEQNLNHDAMYWYRQDPGQGLRLIYYSQIVNDFQKGDIAEGYSVSREKKESFPLTVTSAQKNPTAFYLCASSQLRLAGDERDYNEQFFGPGTRLTVL.

The rearrangement uses TRBV4-3 and TRBJ2-1, with TRBD2 matching over 7 bases. Trimming took 3 bases from V and 15 from J; bases not matched to a gene: 2. The CDR3 runs to 10 residues. CDR1 is LGHNA, CDR2 YSLEER, per germline. The CDR3 DNA follows: TGCGCCAGCAGCCAGCCGGGGGGGTTCTTC. It specifies CASSQPGGFF.

The chain is built from TRBV18 and TRBJ2-5; the match to TRBD2 covers 7 bases. V shed 10 bases, J shed 2 bases, and the junction held 1 base outside the gene matches. CDR1 is KGHSH, CDR2 LQKENI, per germline. The CDR3 is 11 residues long. As DNA, the CDR3 is TGTGCCATGGGGGGGCAAGAGACCCAGTACTTC. It translates to CAMGGQETQYF.

The chain links TRBV19 to TRBJ1-6; D uncertain. This CDR3 has 13 residues. Germline V gives CDR1 LNHDA, CDR2 SQIVND (reference sequence). V gave up 3 bases and J gave up 10 bases, with 10 bases separating them. Written as DNA, the CDR3 is TGTGCCAGTAGTATTAACCGAGGGTCACCCCTCCACTTT. Residues: CASSINRGSPLHF.

The genes are TRBV28 and TRBJ1-1, with D possibly matching TRBD1 (6 bases). V was clipped by 4 bases and J by 0 bases, with 24 bases between them. The CDR3 length is 19 residues. Germline assignment: CDR1 MDHEN and CDR2 SYDVKM. CDR3 protein: CASSSITTDRRHMNTEAFF. For the CDR3, the DNA is TGTGCCAGCAGTTCGATCACAACTGACAGGCGACACATGAACACTGAAGCTTTCTTT.

The chain links TRBV6-5 to TRBJ1-5; 12 bases fit TRBD1. The CDR3 totals 15 residues. Germline values: CDR1 MNHEY, CDR2 SVGAGI. V lost 7 bases, J lost 7 bases, and 8 bases stayed unmatched. The DNA of the CDR3 is TGTGCCAGCACCAAGGGACAGGGGGCCGGACAGCCCCAGCATTTT. Its translation is CASTKGQGAGQPQHF.